This T cell receptor (beta chain) was captured by sequencing in a study of cytomegalovirus exposure and HLA in healthy donors. Notes on this clone: Its antigen is undetermined.

Use of 60 Vbeta and 13 Jbeta primers characterized the PCR. Data came from immunoSEQ multiplex PCR; TCRdb stores just in-frame clones and leaves some out. The sample includes around 91,000 clones, 86% seen only once; the top ten take 9.2%. Germline CDR1 LNHDA, CDR2 SQIVND (reference sequence). This CDR3 region has 11 residues. V was clipped by 3 bases and J by 6 bases, with 6 bases between them. Study observations and caveats: Reportedly, fewer N-insertions than the approximately 680-donor mean appeared in an Asian-associated ancestry cluster in a later analysis. Rarity characterized most TCR sequences, yet some public TCRs appeared in many donors. Previous analysis showed most TCR beta V segments were productive about 87% or about 30% of the time.

This TCR derives from a man aged 25 to 40 in good health and CMV-seropositive. The sample consisted of PBMCs. The chain recombines TRBV19 with TRBJ2-7, with a tentative D call TRBD2 (5 bases). CDR3 bases: TGTGCCAGTAGTATGGGGAGCGAGCAGTACTTC. As protein: CASSMGSEQYF.